The clone carrying this TCR beta chain is a singleton in its sample. This was the immunoSEQ v3 assay. Survey-level samples got approximately 2 million read pairs; deep-level samples got about 4.5-6.5 million. The assay was immunoSEQ multiplex PCR, and TCRdb's table has in-frame clones only and misses some. The table records 35,000 to 55,000 clones, around 80% of them present only once. This CDR3 region has 17 residues. The sample originates from a study of TIL therapy for anti-PD-1-resistant metastatic lung cancer. Turning to the study itself: Patients then received nivolumab; progressors got lymphodepletion, TIL and IL-2.

Time point reported: pre-treatment sample, taken before nivolumab and TIL therapy. The V gene is TRBV21-1, the J gene TRBJ1-1; the DNA was not used to check the table's D call, TRBD1. TRBV21-1 is classified as a pseudogene. This specimen consisted of blood, obtained at baseline. This sequence was found in a man aged 65 to 85 with non-small cell lung cancer. The CDR3 DNA sequence: TGTGCCAGCAGCAATCATCCGGGACAGAAAGAGAACACTGAAGCTTTCTTT. This translates into CASSNHPGQKENTEAFF.